The 16 T cell receptor beta chains presented below share a single source sample, sequenced in a study of T-cell memory formation after mild COVID-19. TCRdb passed the 5' RACE reads through MiXCR, listing each CDR3 protein once. This table has some 40,000 distinct CDR3 sequences, 7.3% appearing once. Sequenced material: PBMCs or a T cell subset sorted from them (not recorded which). Source of these receptors: a young man who had mild COVID-19 (a few samples of this study predate the infection). Cell type and time point are not known.

The V call is TRBV21-1, the J call TRBJ1-4. TRBV21-1 is termed a pseudogene. The CDR3 is made up of 16 amino acids. The CDR3 DNA reads as TGTGCCAGCAGCAAAGAGGATCGGCCGCTGAATGAAAAACTGTTTTTT. Its translation is CASSKEDRPLNEKLFF.

The chain has TRBV4-3 and TRBJ1-2; TRBD1 matches at 8 bases. V trimming: 0 bases; J trimming: 5 bases; junction bases outside the gene matches: 8. Germline V gene lookup returns CDR1 LGHNA and CDR2 YSLEER. This CDR3 contains 16 residues. The CDR3 bases are TGCGCCAGCAGCCAAGATTTCGCAGGGGGCTTTTATGGCTACACCTTC. Its protein product is CASSQDFAGGFYGYTF.

This clonotype showed up just a few times. The CDR3 coding sequence is TGCAGCGTTGAAAGGGGACAGGGGGCCTACAATGAGCAGTTCTTC. The encoded protein is CSVERGQGAYNEQFF. The rearrangement links TRBV29-1 to TRBJ2-1, with TRBD1 matching over 11 bases. There are 15 residues in the CDR3. The trim removed 2 bases at V and 2 bases at J, leaving 2 bases unmatched. CDR1 and CDR2 from the germline V gene are SQVTM and ANQGSEA.

This chain joins TRBV5-1 and TRBJ2-5; TRBD2 matches at 9 bases. Per the germline V gene, CDR1 is SGHRS and CDR2 is YFSETQ. With V trimmed by 6 bases and J by 2 bases, 8 bases remained unmatched. This CDR3 comprises 15 residues. CDR3 coding DNA: TGCGCCAGCAAGGGGATTAGCGGGGGACAAGAGACCCAGTACTTC. This translates into CASKGISGGQETQYF.

A few counts support this clonotype. The chain recombines TRBV29-1 with TRBJ2-6; D could derive from TRBD1 or TRBD2 (6 bases each). Germline assignment: CDR1 SQVTM and CDR2 ANQGSEA. V was clipped by 7 bases and J by 0 bases, with 13 bases between them. This CDR3 region has 15 residues. CDR3 sequence reads: CSATGGGSGANVLTF. CDR3 bases: TGCAGCGCAACCGGAGGGGGCTCTGGGGCCAACGTCCTGACTTTC.

V gene TRBV12-3 or TRBV12-4 combines with J gene TRBJ2-2; 8 positions agree with TRBD1. The CDR3 has 15 amino acids. The J segment lost 5 bases and the V segment lost 5 bases, leaving 7 bases of the junction unmatched. The CDR3 loop reads CASSHGQGVTGELFF. As DNA, the CDR3 is TGTGCCAGCAGTCATGGACAGGGCGTTACCGGGGAGCTGTTTTTT.

A single count supports this clonotype. An end of the junction does not agree with germline; a read error may underlie this. This sequence joins TRBV3-1 and TRBJ2-5; tentatively, D is TRBD1 or TRBD2 (5 bases each). The germline V gene encodes CDR1 LGHDT and CDR2 YNNKEL (reference sequence). The CDR3 is 13 residues long. The CDR3 sequence is CASTLGAQETKYF. Here the CDR3 DNA reads TGTGCCAGCACCCTCGGGGCTCAAGAGACCAAGTACTTC.

This clonotype was counted a few times. The chain carries TRBV7-2 and TRBJ2-7; TRBD2 might be the D (6 bases). V gave up 5 bases and J gave up 5 bases, with 16 bases separating them. Per germline, CDR1 SGHTA and CDR2 FQGNSA. The CDR3 contains 14 residues. The CDR3 loop reads CASSRDSMGDEQYF. CDR3 sequence (DNA): TGTGCCAGCAGCCGGGACTCTATGGGGGACGAGCAGTACTTC. Together with reference TRBV7-2 and TRBJ2-7, the CDR3 gives the full variable domain: GAGVSQSPSNKVTEKGKDVELRCDPISGHTALYWYRQSLGQGLEFLIYFQGNSAPDKSGLPSDRFSAERTGGSVSTLTIQRTQQEDSAVYLCASSRDSMGDEQYFGPGTRLTVT.

Only a few counts were recorded for this clonotype. The chain couples TRBV5-6 to TRBJ1-5; 7 bases are a match to TRBD1. Germline V CDR1 and CDR2: SGHDT, YYEEEE. V was clipped by 4 bases and J by 4 bases; unmatched bases: 8. This CDR3 contains 15 residues. The CDR3 protein is CASSGTGQLNQPQHF. For the CDR3, the DNA is TGTGCCAGCAGCGGAACGGGACAGTTAAATCAGCCCCAGCATTTT. The whole variable domain, filled in from reference TRBV5-6 and TRBJ1-5, reads DAGVTQSPTHLIKTRGQQVTLRCSPKSGHDTVSWYQQALGQGPQFIFQYYEEEERQRGNFPDRFSGHQFPNYSSELNVNALLLGDSALYLCASSGTGQLNQPQHFGDGTRLSIL.

This clonotype has at least ten counts. This chain links TRBV4-3 with TRBJ2-3; D not certain. This CDR3 region has 15 residues. Germline assignment: CDR1 LGHNA and CDR2 YSLEER. The V gene lost 4 bases and the J gene lost 2 bases, with 13 bases spanning the gap. CDR3 sequence reads: CASSPRLGNTDTQYF. DNA of the CDR3: TGCGCCAGCAGCCCCCGATTGGGGAACACAGATACGCAGTATTTT.

The chain joins TRBV5-5 to TRBJ1-1; D possibly corresponds to TRBD1 (5 bases). This CDR3 comprises 13 residues. The V gene's germline CDR1 is SGHKS and CDR2 YYEKEE (reference sequence). Trimming removed 4 bases at V and 5 bases at J, with 12 bases between. This chain's CDR3 is CASSMLGRTEAFF. Written as DNA, the CDR3 is TGTGCCAGCAGCATGCTGGGGCGGACTGAAGCTTTCTTT.

The chain uses TRBV3-1 and TRBJ2-3; the D gene could be TRBD1 or TRBD2 (5 bases each). This CDR3 spans 15 amino acids. The V and J ends lost 2 bases and 2 bases respectively, with 11 bases between them. Germline CDR1 LGHDT, CDR2 YNNKEL (reference sequence). The CDR3 here is CASSQFWGSTDTQYF. The CDR3 region has the DNA TGTGCCAGCAGCCAATTTTGGGGGTCCACAGATACGCAGTATTTT.

The chain combines TRBV11-2 with TRBJ2-2, with 8 bases aligning to TRBD2. This CDR3 is built from 16 residues. Germline V CDR1 and CDR2: SGHAT, FQNNGV. J gave up 5 bases and V 5 bases, and 10 bases lay outside the gene matches. The CDR3 region is CASSPLAGGGTGELFF. For the CDR3, the DNA is TGTGCCAGCAGCCCGCTTGCGGGGGGCGGGACCGGGGAGCTGTTTTTT.

This clonotype was observed a handful of times. The V and J genes are TRBV28 and TRBJ2-7; unclear D gene. The CDR3 consists of 15 residues. Trimming pared 7 bases from V and 2 bases from J, leaving 18 bases between. Germline-derived CDR1 and CDR2 are MDHEN and SYDVKM. For the CDR3, the DNA is TGTGCCAGCACCGAAGACGTTCGCTCTACCTACGAGCAGTACTTC. As protein: CASTEDVRSTYEQYF. Full variable domain (remainder filled in from reference TRBV28 and TRBJ2-7): DVKVTQSSRYLVKRTGEKVFLECVQDMDHENMFWYRQDPGLGLRLIYFSYDVKMKEKGDIPEGYSVSREKKERFSLILESASTNQTSMYLCASTEDVRSTYEQYFGPGTRLTVT.

This clonotype was seen many times. The V call is TRBV5-1, the J call TRBJ2-1; D remains unclear. Germline V gene lookup returns CDR1 SGHRS and CDR2 YFSETQ. With 6 bases removed from V and 5 bases from J, the gap between germline ends came to 6 bases. This CDR3 region has 11 residues. Written as DNA, the CDR3 is TGCGCCAGCATTGCCAACAATGAGCAGTTCTTC. Protein product: CASIANNEQFF.

This clonotype has a handful of counts. The V gene is TRBV18, the J gene TRBJ1-1; D call uncertain. V gave up 6 bases and J gave up 5 bases, with 16 bases separating them. This CDR3 is built from 14 residues. CDR1 KGHSH and CDR2 LQKENI come from the germline V gene. CDR3 coding DNA: TGTGCCAGCTCCCAGTCGAGAGAAGGGACTGAAGCTTTCTTT. Protein product: CASSQSREGTEAFF.